This record concerns one T cell receptor (beta chain) sequence. This specimen comes from a study of blood T cell repertoires in COVID-19. About the study: The analysed material was cDNA or gDNA that came from T cells, B-cell-depleted T cells, or PBMCs.

In the study's own analysis: From reference gene primer amplification, estimates of nucleated cell counts were derived. TCRdb's copy holds only in-frame clones and misses some; the assay was immunoSEQ multiplex PCR. That table is the source of V, J and clone size, and D and trimming were worked out from the DNA. The profile shows some 73,000 clones, roughly 80% of them singletons. The clonotype was recovered from a man between 60 and 70 years old with acute or convalescent COVID-19. Source material: peripheral blood.

CDR3 loop: CASSLFSGVGAFF. Here the CDR3 DNA reads TGTGCCAGCAGCTTGTTTTCAGGGGTCGGCGCTTTCTTT. The V gene is TRBV5-6, the J gene TRBJ1-1, with D tentatively TRBD1 (6 bases). This CDR3 has 13 amino acids. Per germline, CDR1 SGHDT and CDR2 YYEEEE. V was trimmed by 1 base and J by 11 bases, leaving 15 bases between them. Combining the CDR3 with reference TRBV5-6 and TRBJ1-1 gives the whole variable domain DAGVTQSPTHLIKTRGQQVTLRCSPKSGHDTVSWYQQALGQGPQFIFQYYEEEERQRGNFPDRFSGHQFPNYSSELNVNALLLGDSALYLCASSLFSGVGAFFGQGTRLTVV.